Below are 10 T cell receptor beta chains sequenced from a single sample in a study of blood T cells in healthy people across ages (dated by TCRdb to between 2014 and 2016). Receptors were amplified or captured by 5' RACE. The reads were generated on an Illumina HiSeq 2500. The second PCR ran for about 6 to 11 cycles and used a J-beta primer mix along with a sample-barcoded 5' primer. In TCRdb, the public reads were trimmed at Q25 with fastp and aligned with MiXCR, with productive beta chains retained. Duplicate CDR3 protein sequences are folded into a single record with the most common DNA and genes. The sample has about 1.7 million distinct CDR3 sequences on record, 28% of them singletons. 7% to 9% of the sample is taken by the ten largest. The sample taken for sequencing was blood. Source of these receptors: a woman aged 25 to 45 in good health.

The sample holds a few counts of this clonotype. This sequence joins TRBV28 and TRBJ1-2; TRBD1 aligns across 7 bases. Per the germline V gene, CDR1 is MDHEN and CDR2 is SYDVKM. V lost 6 bases to trimming and J lost 4 bases; unmatched junction nucleotides: 5. This CDR3 is 13 amino acids long. The CDR3 reads CASSETGLYGYTF. The CDR3, as DNA: TGTGCCAGCAGCGAGACAGGGCTCTATGGCTACACCTTC.

This clonotype was seen repeatedly, ten times or more. The genes are TRBV11-2 and TRBJ2-7, with D uncertain. The CDR3 is 14 amino acids. The germline V gene has CDR1 SGHAT and CDR2 FQNNGV. The ends were cut back, 0 bases at V and 1 base at J, with 7 bases in the middle. CDR3 residues: CASSLDLGSYEQYF. In DNA form, the CDR3 reads TGTGCCAGCAGCTTAGATTTAGGTTCCTACGAGCAGTACTTC.

With respect to this clonotype: With a much larger clone just one base away, this may be a read error. V and J are TRBV12-3 or TRBV12-4 and TRBJ2-1, with 8 bases matching TRBD1. The CDR3 has 13 amino acids. The CDR3 sequence is CASRTTGVNGQFF. CDR3 DNA: TGTGCCAGCAGGACGACAGGGGTCAATGGGCAGTTCTTC.

This clonotype appeared a single time. This may come from a read error, since a much larger clone is one base off. The chain is built from TRBV20-1 and TRBJ2-5; 8 bases align to TRBD1. From germline, CDR1 is DFQATT and CDR2 SNEGSKA (reference sequence). The CDR3 is 15 amino acids. The CDR3 DNA follows: TGCAGTGCTAGAGATCTCACCGGACAGGGAGAGACCCGGTACTTC. Its translation: CSARDLTGQGETRYF.

This clonotype was detected a few times. The chain's CDR3 is CASSSPDRPPSYEQYF. The DNA of the CDR3 is TGCGCCAGCAGCTCCCCTGATAGACCACCCTCCTACGAGCAGTACTTC. The chain links TRBV5-1 to TRBJ2-7; D uncertain. V lost 3 bases and J lost 0, with 16 bases in between. CDR1 SGHRS and CDR2 YFSETQ come from the germline V gene. The CDR3 extends over 16 amino acids. The full variable domain, completed using reference TRBV5-1 and TRBJ2-7, is KAGVTQTPRYLIKTRGQQVTLSCSPISGHRSVSWYQQTPGQGLQFLFEYFSETQRNKGNFPGRFSGRQFSNSRSEMNVSTLELGDSALYLCASSSPDRPPSYEQYFGPGTRLTVT.

Only a few counts were recorded for this clonotype. The V call is TRBV6-1, the J call TRBJ2-3; D is undetermined. Looked up from germline, CDR1 is MNHNS and CDR2 is SASEGT. The CDR3 contains 16 residues. V lost 4 bases and J 1 base, leaving 15 bases between the germline ends. The CDR3 coding sequence is TGTGCCAGCAGTGGATCGACCCGGACGGGCACAGATACGCAGTATTTT. Translation gives CASSGSTRTGTDTQYF.

This clonotype was picked up many times. The chain uses TRBV12-3 or TRBV12-4 and TRBJ2-7; D might be TRBD1 (6 bases). The CDR3 runs 13 residues. Trimming took 4 bases from V and 4 from J, leaving 11 bases between them. The CDR3 DNA follows: TGTGCCAGCAGTTACAGGGTAGGATACGAGCAGTACTTC. It translates to CASSYRVGYEQYF.

In this sample, this clonotype turned up a few times. The chain employs TRBV27 and TRBJ2-5; weak D call: TRBD1 (5 bases). CDR3 size: 17 residues. V was clipped by 1 base and J by 5 bases, with 20 bases between them. Germline CDR1 reads MNHEY; CDR2 reads SMNVEV (reference sequence). The CDR3 sequence: CASSLLGPPRFRETQYF. The DNA of the CDR3 is TGTGCCAGCAGTTTATTGGGGCCGCCTAGGTTTCGGGAGACCCAGTACTTC.

V is TRBV6-5 and J is TRBJ1-1, with D possibly matching TRBD1 (5 bases). Germline V lookup: CDR1 MNHEY, CDR2 SVGAGI. V lost 11 bases to trimming and J lost 1 base, with 11 bases between them. This CDR3 is built from 12 residues. CDR3 amino acids: CAVTRGNTEAFF. As DNA, the CDR3 is TGTGCCGTTACGAGGGGGAACACTGAAGCTTTCTTT.

This clonotype was picked up a small number of times. The chain has TRBV14 and TRBJ2-5; TRBD1 is a possible D gene (5 bases). Trimming stripped 1 base from V and 4 bases from J, with 7 bases between. The CDR3 consists of 13 residues. Germline V gene data show CDR1 as SGHDN and CDR2 as FVKESK. CDR3 DNA: TGTGCCAGCAGCCAAGCCAGGGTAGAGACCCAGTACTTC. Translated, it gives CASSQARVETQYF. The full variable domain, completed using reference TRBV14 and TRBJ2-5, is EAGVTQFPSHSVIEKGQTVTLRCDPISGHDNLYWYRRVMGKEIKFLLHFVKESKQDESGMPNNRFLAERTGGTYSTLKVQPAELEDSGVYFCASSQARVETQYFGPGTRLLVL.